The T cell receptor (beta chain) under discussion was sequenced for a study of blood T cell repertoires in COVID-19 (TCRdb year 2020). About the full investigation: Collaborator samples came from the United States, Italy and Spain and covered acute and convalescent phases of COVID-19. Where HLA class I and class II types were available, the types were taken from metadata supplied by the sample provider, not from assay-based typing. Sample metadata almost always included a de-identified subject ID, COVID-19 status, age in years and sex. The prospective study material was composed of cDNA or gDNA derived from T cells, B-cell-depleted T cells, or PBMCs. Samples came from the ongoing ImmuneRACE study (first 160 participants) plus 1,254 subjects from 6 global collaborators. The repertoires were made available in a free public database intended to serve as a resource for research on the immune response to SARS-CoV-2. The dataset comprised deeply sampled blood TCRbeta repertoires from subjects exposed to, actively infected with, or recovered from COVID-19. Broader findings and caveats from the paper: The amount of clinical and demographic metadata varied by source and participant and was provided uncurated.

The table lists this clone with a count of one. This clone's antigen is unknown. Within one base of it there is no much larger clone, and no base qualities were kept. The immunoSEQ Assay, a bias-controlled multiplex PCR, was used to amplify TCRbeta CDR3 regions from genomic DNA. As for the authors' bioinformatics: Within the assay, amplification of reference gene primers was used to estimate how many nucleated cells each sample contained. To quantify the absolute abundance of each unique TCRbeta CDR3 rearrangement, sequence reads were collapsed and filtered. Productive Simpson clonality was computed per sample as the square root of Simpson's diversity index over productive rearrangements. TCRdb stores this immuneACCESS table with in-frame sequences only. Part of the clones is absent; in the studies checked, under half of the shortfall reflects unresolved V genes, and no reason is known for the rest. V, J and clone size are taken as reported in that table, and D and trimming were inferred from the DNA itself. Within this sample are approximately 350,000 clones, with roughly nine tenths of them counted one time only. Less than 1.2% of the sample rests with the top ten.

In the prospective study, participants were roughly 18 to 90 years old, resided in about two dozen geographic areas of the United States, and were enrolled through a virtual design. Cohort assignment in the prospective study relied on participant-reported clinical history from a screening survey and a study questionnaire. Recovered participants in ImmuneRACE Cohort 3 were defined as having two consecutive negative NP/OP PCR tests, clearance from a healthcare professional, or resolution of symptoms. In the prospective study, mobile phlebotomists collected whole blood, serum and a nasopharyngeal or oropharyngeal swab from each participant. Prospective study participants could optionally give additional blood draws and questionnaires over a roughly two-month period. Prospective study blood samples were shipped either frozen or at room temperature before DNA extraction. Measured from the cysteine to the phenylalanine, the CDR3 is 13 residues long. Only CDR3 DNA remains: 39 bases, in frame from the first base. From the germline V gene, CDR1 is SGHNT and CDR2 is YENEEA. Relative to germline, V is 5 bases shorter and J is 4 bases shorter, with 9 bases between their ends.

The source material was PBMCs or T cells enriched from blood (not recorded which). Recombination joined TRBV11-3 with TRBJ2-1; a tentative D match to TRBD1 spans 6 bases. The TCR originated in a man between 18 and 29 years old who had recovered from COVID-19. The DNA reads TGTGCCAGCAGCGCAGACAGGTACAATGAGCAGTTCTTC. Translated, it reads CASSADRYNEQFF. Where the CDR3 stops, the reference TRBV11-3 and TRBJ2-1 genes take over; the full variable domain is EAGVVQSPRYKIIEKKQPVAFWCNPISGHNTLYWYLQNLGQGPELLIRYENEEAVDDSQLPKDRFSAERLKGVDSTLKIQPAELGDSAVYLCASSADRYNEQFFGPGTRLTVL.